The clone carrying this T cell receptor beta chain was counted only a few times. Antigen: not known. The data originate from a study of OX40 agonist ivuxolimab in advanced cancers. Study-wide results and limits: CD4+ and CD8+ T cells in blood underwent clonal expansion by week 6 at 0.1 to 3.0 mg/kg.

The repertoire was sequenced with immunoSEQ multiplex PCR; TCRdb's copy has only in-frame clones and lacks some. The repertoire holds approximately 76,000 clones, with 70% to 90% as singletons. Germline assignment: CDR1 SGDLS and CDR2 YYNGEE. J gave up 3 bases and V 3 bases, and 8 bases lay outside the gene matches. This CDR3 comprises 16 residues. The origin of this receptor is an adult with an advanced solid tumor such as melanoma, head and neck, liver or kidney cancer. The chain employs TRBV9 and TRBJ2-3; 9 nucleotides align to TRBD1. Sequencing used CD4+ or CD8+ T cells sorted from blood, obtained in a trial of the OX40 agonist ivuxolimab. The CDR3 reads CASSAGGTGMTDTQYF. CDR3 DNA: TGTGCCAGCAGCGCCGGGGGGACAGGGATGACAGATACGCAGTATTTT.